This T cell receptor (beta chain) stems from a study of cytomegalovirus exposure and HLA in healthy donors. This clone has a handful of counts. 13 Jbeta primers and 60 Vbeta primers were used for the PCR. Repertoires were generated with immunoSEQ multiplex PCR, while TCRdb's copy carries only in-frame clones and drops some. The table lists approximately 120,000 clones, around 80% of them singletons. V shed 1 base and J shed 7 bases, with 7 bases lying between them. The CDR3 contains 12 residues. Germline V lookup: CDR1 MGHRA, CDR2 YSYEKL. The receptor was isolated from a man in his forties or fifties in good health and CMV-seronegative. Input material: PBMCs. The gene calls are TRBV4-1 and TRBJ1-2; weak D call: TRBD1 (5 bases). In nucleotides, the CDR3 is TGCGCCAGCAGCCAAGGGGGGGTTGGCTACACCTTC. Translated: CASSQGGVGYTF.